This T cell receptor beta chain was identified in a study of tumor-infiltrating lymphocytes in primary liver carcinoma. Study details: The patients, men and women alike, were aged 30 to 69 years. Productive TCRbeta reads per sample were roughly 3.5 to 7.13 million, not differing by tissue.

A remark on this clonotype: Relative to the germline gene, one junction end is altered; a read error may explain this.

The investigators made TCR beta cDNA from approximately 0.5 ug total RNA, using a constant-region primer. For TCR beta, libraries were produced by three nested multiplex PCR rounds using slightly modified ARM-PCR. In the first two PCR rounds, TRBV1-TRBV30 forward primers were paired with a C-beta reverse primer, and each round lasted around 10 cycles. TCRdb redid the calling of the multiplex PCR reads with MiXCR, one entry per CDR3 protein. The data contain fewer than 350,000 distinct CDR3 sequences, 65% of them singletons. Unsorted whole blood yielded the blood RNA, and germline DNA was also extracted. Prior to the surgical procedure, about 3.7 milliliters of peripheral blood were collected. The CDR3 loop spans 15 amino acids. The germline gives CDR1 SGHVS, CDR2 FQNEAQ.

The genes are TRBV7-8 and TRBJ2-2; either TRBD1 or TRBD2 may fit D (5 bases each). The receptor was derived from a man aged 35 to 55 with primary liver carcinoma and hepatitis B virus infection. The sequencing input was peripheral blood. The CDR3 DNA reads as TGTGCCAGCAACTTAGGGGCATTCGGGATCGGGGAGCTGTTTTTT. Translating it yields CASNLGAFGIGELFF.